This T cell receptor beta chain came from a study of technical replicates of blood from a handful of donors. The V and J ends lost 3 bases and 9 bases, in that order; junction bases with no gene match: 6. This CDR3 spans 14 amino acids. CDR1 and CDR2 from the germline V gene are SGDLS and YYNGEE. TCRdb keeps only in-frame clones here, not all; method: immunoSEQ multiplex PCR. Of tens of thousands of clones in the sample, roughly 94% were seen once. The chain joins TRBV9 to TRBJ2-1; 10 bases fit TRBD2. The receptor comes from a human donor in good health. Specimen: T cells isolated from PBMCs. The CDR3 spells CASSGAGGQGEQFF. CDR3 nucleotides: TGTGCCAGCAGCGGAGCGGGGGGGCAGGGTGAGCAGTTCTTC.